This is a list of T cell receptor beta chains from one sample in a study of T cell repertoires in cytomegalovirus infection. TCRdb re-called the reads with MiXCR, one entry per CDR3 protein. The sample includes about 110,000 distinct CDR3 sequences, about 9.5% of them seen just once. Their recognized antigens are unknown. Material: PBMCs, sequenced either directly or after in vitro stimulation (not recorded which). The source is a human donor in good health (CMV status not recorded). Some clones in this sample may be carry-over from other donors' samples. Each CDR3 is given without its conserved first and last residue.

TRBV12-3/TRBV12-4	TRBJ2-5	ASRVQGEGETQY
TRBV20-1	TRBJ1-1	SASGANTEAF
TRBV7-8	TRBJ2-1	ASSAGTDYNEQF
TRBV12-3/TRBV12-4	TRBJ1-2	ASSFGREGYT
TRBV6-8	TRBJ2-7	ASSDTGGSYEQY
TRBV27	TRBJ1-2	ASSLSRPSGTGWPPTYGYT
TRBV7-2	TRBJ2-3	ASSQRERALTDTQY
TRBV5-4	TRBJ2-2	ASSPVGRSGELF
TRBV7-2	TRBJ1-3	ASSRSSSGNTIY
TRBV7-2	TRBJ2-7	ASSSLEIDLYEQY
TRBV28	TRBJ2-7	ASRGDGQGSYEQY
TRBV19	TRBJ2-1	ASSDSSGRANNEQF
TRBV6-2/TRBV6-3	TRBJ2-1	ASSQLAGAGYGEQF
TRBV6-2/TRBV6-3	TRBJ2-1	ASRRDYAAYNEQF
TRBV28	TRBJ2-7	ASSLRESDEQY
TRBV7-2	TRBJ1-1	ASSLSGVLTAEAF
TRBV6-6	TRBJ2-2	ASSALRQGTGELF
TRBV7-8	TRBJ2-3	ACREGFTDTQY
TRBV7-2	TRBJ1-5	ASSLVSNQPQH
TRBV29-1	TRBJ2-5	SVGGVGVETQY
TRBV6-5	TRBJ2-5	ASSKLGRAQETQY
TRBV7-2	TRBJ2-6	ASSARSVLT
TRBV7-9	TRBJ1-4	ASSLVGDTTNEKLF
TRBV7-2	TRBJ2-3	ASTKAGVTDTQY
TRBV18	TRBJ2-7	ASSPAAANDEQY
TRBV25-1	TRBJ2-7	ASSEWDEQY
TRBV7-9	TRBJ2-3	ASSPRDRMTDTQY
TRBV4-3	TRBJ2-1	ASSAPGQTYNEQF
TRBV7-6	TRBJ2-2	ASRPNLIQGELNTGELF
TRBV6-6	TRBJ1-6	ASSLTPRDRSNSPLH
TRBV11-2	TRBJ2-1	ASSSYEGGNEQF
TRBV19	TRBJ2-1	ASSPSGTSGSQQF
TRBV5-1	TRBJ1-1	ASSSGVKGTNTEAF
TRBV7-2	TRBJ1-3	ASSLVPRAFGNTIY
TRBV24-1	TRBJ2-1	ATSDPPGPDPNYNEQF
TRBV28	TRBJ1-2	ASSLSPGQGGYT
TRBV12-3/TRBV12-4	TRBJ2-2	ASTRTGGETGELF
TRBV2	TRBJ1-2	ASSRDRAYGYT
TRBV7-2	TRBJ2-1	ASSLAVGGNEQF
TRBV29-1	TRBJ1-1	SALTGANTEAF